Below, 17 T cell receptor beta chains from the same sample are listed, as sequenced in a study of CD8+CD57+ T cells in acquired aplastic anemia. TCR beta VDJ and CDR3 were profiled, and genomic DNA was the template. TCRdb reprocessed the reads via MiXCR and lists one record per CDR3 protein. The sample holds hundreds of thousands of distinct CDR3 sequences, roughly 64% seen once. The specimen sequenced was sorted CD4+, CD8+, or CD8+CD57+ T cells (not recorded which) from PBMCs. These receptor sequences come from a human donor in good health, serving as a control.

The CDR3 loop reads CASSHEQGWGTDTQYF. CDR3 in DNA: TGTGCCAGCAGTCACGAACAAGGGTGGGGCACAGATACGCAGTATTTT. The chain links TRBV2 to TRBJ2-3, with D hard to call. The CDR3 covers 16 residues. Germline CDR1 SNHLY, CDR2 FYNNEI. The V end was cut by 5 bases, the J end by 1 base, with 16 bases between. Variable domain in full (rest from reference TRBV2 and TRBJ2-3): EPEVTQTPSHQVTQMGQEVILRCVPISNHLYFYWYRQILGQKVEFLVSFYNNEISEKSEIFDDQFSVERPDGSNFTLKIRSTKLEDSAMYFCASSHEQGWGTDTQYFGPGTRLTVL.

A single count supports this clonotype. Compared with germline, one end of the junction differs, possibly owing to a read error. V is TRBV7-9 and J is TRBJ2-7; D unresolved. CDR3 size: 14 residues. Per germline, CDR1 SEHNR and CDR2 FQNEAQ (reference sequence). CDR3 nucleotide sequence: TGTGCCAGCAGCTTAGCGGCCGTAGCCTACGAGCAGCAGTTC. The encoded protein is CASSLAAVAYEQQF.

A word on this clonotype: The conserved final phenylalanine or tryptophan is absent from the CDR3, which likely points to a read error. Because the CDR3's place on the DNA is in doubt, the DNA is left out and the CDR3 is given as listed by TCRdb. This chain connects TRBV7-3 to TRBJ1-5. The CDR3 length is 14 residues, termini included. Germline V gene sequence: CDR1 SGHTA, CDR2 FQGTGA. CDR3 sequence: CASSLGGGAVRPSI.

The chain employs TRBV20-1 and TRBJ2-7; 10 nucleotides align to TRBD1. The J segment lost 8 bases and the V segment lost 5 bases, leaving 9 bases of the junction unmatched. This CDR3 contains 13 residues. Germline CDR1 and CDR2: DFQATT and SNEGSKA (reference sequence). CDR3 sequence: CSAGTGEFTQQYF. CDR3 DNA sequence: TGCAGTGCTGGGACAGGGGAATTCACCCAGCAGTACTTC.

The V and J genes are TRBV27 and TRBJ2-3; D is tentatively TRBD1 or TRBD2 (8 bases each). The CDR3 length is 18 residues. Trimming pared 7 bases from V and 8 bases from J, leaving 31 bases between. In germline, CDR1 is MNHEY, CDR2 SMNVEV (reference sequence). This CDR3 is CASKSRTGSSGVIRTQYF. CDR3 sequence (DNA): TGTGCCAGCAAATCGAGGACAGGGAGTAGCGGGGTAATACGTACGCAGTATTTT.

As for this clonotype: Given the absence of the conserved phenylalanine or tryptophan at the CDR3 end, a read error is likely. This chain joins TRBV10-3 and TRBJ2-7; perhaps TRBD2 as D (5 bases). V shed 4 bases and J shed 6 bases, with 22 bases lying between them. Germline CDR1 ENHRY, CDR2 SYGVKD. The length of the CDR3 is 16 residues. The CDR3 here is CAISGGRDQRVFEQYS. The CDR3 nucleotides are TGTGCCATCAGTGGCGGTAGGGATCAGAGGGTCTTCGAGCAGTACTCA.

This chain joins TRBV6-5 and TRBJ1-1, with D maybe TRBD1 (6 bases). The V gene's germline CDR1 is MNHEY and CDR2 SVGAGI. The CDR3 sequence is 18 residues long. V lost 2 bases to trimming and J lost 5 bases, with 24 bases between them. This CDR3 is CASSYAKPGVLLGTEAFF. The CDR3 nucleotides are TGTGCCAGCAGTTACGCTAAACCAGGGGTTTTGTTAGGGACTGAAGCTTTCTTT.

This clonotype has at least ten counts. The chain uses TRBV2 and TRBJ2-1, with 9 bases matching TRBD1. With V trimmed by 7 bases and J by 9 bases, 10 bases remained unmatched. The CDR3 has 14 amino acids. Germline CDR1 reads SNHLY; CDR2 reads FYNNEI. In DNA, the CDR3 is TGTGCCAGCAAGGTGGACAGGGGATTCGGTGAGCAGTTCTTC. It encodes CASKVDRGFGEQFF.

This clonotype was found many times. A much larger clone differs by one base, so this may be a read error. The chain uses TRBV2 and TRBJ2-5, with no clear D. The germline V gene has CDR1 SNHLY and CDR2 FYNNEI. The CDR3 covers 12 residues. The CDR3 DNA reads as TGTGTCAGCAGTGCAACGAGAGAGACCCAGTACTTC. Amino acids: CVSSATRETQYF.

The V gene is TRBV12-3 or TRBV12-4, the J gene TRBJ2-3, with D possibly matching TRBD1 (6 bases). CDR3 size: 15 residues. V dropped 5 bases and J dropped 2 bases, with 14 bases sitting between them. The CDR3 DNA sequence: TGTGCCAGCAGTCACGCAGGGGAGAACACAGATACGCAGTATTTT. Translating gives CASSHAGENTDTQYF.

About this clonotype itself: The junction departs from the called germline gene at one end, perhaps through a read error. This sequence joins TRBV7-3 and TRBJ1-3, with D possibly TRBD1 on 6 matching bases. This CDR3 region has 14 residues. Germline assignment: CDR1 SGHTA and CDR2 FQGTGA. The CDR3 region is CASSLAQGSGTMLF. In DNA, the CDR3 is TGTGCTAGCAGCTTAGCACAGGGATCGGGGACCATGTTATTT.

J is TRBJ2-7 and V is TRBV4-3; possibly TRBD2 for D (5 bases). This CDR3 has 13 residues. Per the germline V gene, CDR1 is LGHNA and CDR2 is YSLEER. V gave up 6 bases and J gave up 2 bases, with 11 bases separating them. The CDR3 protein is CASRSAGPYEQYF. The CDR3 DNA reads TGCGCCAGCAGATCCGCGGGTCCCTACGAGCAGTACTTC.

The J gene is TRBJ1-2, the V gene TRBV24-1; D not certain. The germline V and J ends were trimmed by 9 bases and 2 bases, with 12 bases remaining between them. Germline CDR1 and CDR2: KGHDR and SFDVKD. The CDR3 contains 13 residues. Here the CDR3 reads CATLEGGNYGYTF. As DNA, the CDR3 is TGTGCCACCTTAGAAGGCGGCAACTATGGCTACACCTTC.

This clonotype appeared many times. The CDR3 coding sequence is TGTGCCATCAGCCGGGAGGGAACTGCTGGAAACACCATATATTTT. As protein: CAISREGTAGNTIYF. The rearrangement joins TRBV10-3 to TRBJ1-3; no reliable D call. Trimming removed 6 bases from V and 2 bases from J, with 14 bases in between. The CDR3 runs to 15 residues. The germline V gene encodes CDR1 ENHRY and CDR2 SYGVKD.

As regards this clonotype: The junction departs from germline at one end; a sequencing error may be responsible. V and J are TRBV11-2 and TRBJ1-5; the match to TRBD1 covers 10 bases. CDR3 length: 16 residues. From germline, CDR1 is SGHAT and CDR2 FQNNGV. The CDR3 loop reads CATSMTGGLSNQPQHF. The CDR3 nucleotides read TGTGCCACCAGCATGACAGGGGGCCTAAGCAATCAGCCCCAGCATTTT. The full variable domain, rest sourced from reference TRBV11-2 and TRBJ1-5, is EAGVAQSPRYKIIEKRQSVAFWCNPISGHATLYWYQQILGQGPKLLIQFQNNGVVDDSQLPKDRFSAERLKGVDSTLKIQPAKLEDSAVYLCATSMTGGLSNQPQHFGDGTRLSIL.

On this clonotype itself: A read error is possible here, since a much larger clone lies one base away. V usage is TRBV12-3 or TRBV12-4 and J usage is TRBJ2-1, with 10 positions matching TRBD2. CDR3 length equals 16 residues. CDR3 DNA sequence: TGTGCCAGAAGTTACTCCAGCGGGGGGGCCCCAGTTGCGCAGTTCTTC. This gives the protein CARSYSSGGAPVAQFF.

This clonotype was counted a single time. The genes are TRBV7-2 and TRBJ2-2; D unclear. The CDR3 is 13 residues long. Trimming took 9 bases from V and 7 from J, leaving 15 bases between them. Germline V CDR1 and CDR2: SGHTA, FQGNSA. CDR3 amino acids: CASSIHKDGELFF. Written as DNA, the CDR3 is TGTGCCAGTAGCATCCACAAGGACGGGGAGCTGTTTTTT.